This T cell receptor (beta chain) originates from a study of OX40 agonist ivuxolimab in advanced cancers. Study as a whole: Patients undergoing dose escalation presented with hepatocellular carcinoma, melanoma, renal cell or head and neck cancer.

The table came from immunoSEQ multiplex PCR; TCRdb's copy has only in-frame clones and leaves some out. Of tens of thousands of clones in the sample, about 90% were seen once. The source was CD4+ or CD8+ T cells sorted from blood, collected in a trial of the OX40 agonist ivuxolimab. The clonotype comes from an adult with an advanced solid tumor such as melanoma, head and neck, liver or kidney cancer.

CDR3 sequence (DNA): TGTGCCAGCAGTTGGGGACTAGCTACAGAGACCCAGTACTTC. Its translation is CASSWGLATETQYF. V is TRBV28 and J is TRBJ2-5; 9 bases are shared with TRBD2. The CDR3 spans 14 residues. Germline V gene sequence: CDR1 MDHEN, CDR2 SYDVKM. The trim removed 4 bases at V and 4 bases at J, leaving 4 bases unmatched.